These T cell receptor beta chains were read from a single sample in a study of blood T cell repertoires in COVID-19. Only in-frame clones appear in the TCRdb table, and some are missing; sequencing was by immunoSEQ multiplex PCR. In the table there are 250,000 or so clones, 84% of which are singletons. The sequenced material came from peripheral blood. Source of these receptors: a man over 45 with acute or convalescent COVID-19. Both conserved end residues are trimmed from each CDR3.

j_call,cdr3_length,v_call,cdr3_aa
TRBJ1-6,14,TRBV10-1,ASRDRVRSYNSPLH
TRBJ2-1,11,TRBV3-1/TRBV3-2,ASSQTRNNEQF
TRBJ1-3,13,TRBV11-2,ASSLYRFSGNTIY
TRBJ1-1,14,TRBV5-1,ASSLENSDSLTEAF
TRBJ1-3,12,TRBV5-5,ASSVTVIGNTIY
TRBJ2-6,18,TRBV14,ASSHRRTATYLSGANVLT
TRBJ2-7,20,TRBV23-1,ASSQERWDTSSTHEDLVEQY
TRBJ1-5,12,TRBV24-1,ATSGGGNSQPQH
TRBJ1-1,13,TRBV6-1,ASSEFRGMNTEAF
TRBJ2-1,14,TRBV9,ASSGPGLAGVNEQF
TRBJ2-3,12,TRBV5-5,ASSLGQGFDTQY
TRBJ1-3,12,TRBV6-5,ASSQGSPGNTIY
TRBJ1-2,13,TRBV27,ASSLSRSANYGYT
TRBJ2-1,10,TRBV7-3,ASRGGSNEQF
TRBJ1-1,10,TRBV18,ASSSLSTEAF
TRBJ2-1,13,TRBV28,ASTEGTDSYNEQF
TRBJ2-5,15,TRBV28,ASSSLEGTGARETQY
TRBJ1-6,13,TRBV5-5,ASSLRGQGGSPLH
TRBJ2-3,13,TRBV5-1,ASRPGTSSTDTQY
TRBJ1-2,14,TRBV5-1,ASSLRYGQGVRGYT
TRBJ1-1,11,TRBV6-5,ASSYGLPTEAF
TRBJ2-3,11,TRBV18,ASSPTETDTQY
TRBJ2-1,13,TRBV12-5,ASGLAGSSYNEQF
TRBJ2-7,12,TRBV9,ASSVETGGYEQY
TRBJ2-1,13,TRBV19,ASSIWNGGNNEQF
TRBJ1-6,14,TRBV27,ASSSVGSSYNSPLH
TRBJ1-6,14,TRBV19,ASSDVASLYNSPLH
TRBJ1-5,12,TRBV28,ASRVTGVLQPQH
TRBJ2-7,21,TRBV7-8,ASSPNGGPLAGGTPNPTYEQY
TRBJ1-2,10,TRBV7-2,ASNLPLYGYT
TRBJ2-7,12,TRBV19,ASSIVAGPYEQY
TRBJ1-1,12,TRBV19,ASSIDSMNTEAF
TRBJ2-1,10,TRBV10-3,ATSPDRDRVF
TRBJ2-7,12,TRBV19,ASSIVTRPYEQY
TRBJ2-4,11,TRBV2,ASSTGGVNIQY
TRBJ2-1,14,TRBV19,ASSIVGLAANNEQF
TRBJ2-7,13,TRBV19,ASSILAGDTYEQY
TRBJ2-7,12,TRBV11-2,ASSLGISYYEQY
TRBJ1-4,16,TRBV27,ASSPQGRFVGANEKLF
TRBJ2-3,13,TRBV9,ASSVGQFGGDTQY
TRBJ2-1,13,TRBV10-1,ASSDGRTGSNEQF
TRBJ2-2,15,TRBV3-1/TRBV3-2,ASSPRTSGSVIGELF
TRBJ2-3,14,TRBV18,ASSIRDREVPDTQY
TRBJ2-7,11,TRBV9,ASSSTPSYEQY
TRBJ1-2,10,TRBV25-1,ASSVDRGSYT
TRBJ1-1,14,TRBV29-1,SAVGTAYSVGTEAF
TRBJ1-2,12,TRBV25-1,ASSEAGVVRGYT
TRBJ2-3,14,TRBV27,ASSTFGTGDTDTQY
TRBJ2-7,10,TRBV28,ASSLGSRGQY
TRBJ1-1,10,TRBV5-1,ASSLVGHKAF
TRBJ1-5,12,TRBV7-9,ASSGGVGEQPQH
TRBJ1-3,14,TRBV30,AWSAYRGSSGNTIY
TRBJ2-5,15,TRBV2,ASSEAWGGQNQETQY
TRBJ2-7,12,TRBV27,ASSVDRGLVEQY
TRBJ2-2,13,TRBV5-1,ASSPRGDGTGELF
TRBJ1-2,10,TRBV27,ASKAGALGYT
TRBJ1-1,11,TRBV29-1,SYGWAGDTEAF